This T cell receptor (beta chain) was profiled in a study of T cell repertoires in cytomegalovirus infection. In the study overall: As its CMV epitopes, the study selected recently identified HLA-C-restricted and well-studied HLA-B-restricted targets. In public TCR beta signatures, there were indications of both CMV infection and matching HLA type.

One entry per CDR3 protein, called by TCRdb with MiXCR from the reads. The sample records approximately 910,000 distinct CDR3 sequences, approximately 32% being singletons. The CDR3 is made up of 14 amino acids. V gave up 9 bases and J gave up 1 base; unmatched junction bases: 5. CDR1 KGHDR and CDR2 SFDVKD come from the germline V gene. Details on this clonotype: Antigen: not known.

Regarding the study as a whole: Carriers of CMV and the relevant HLA type were discriminated by public TCR beta frequency. In two of eight donors, the top clonotype was HLA-C-restricted CMV-specific.

The rearrangement uses TRBV24-1 and TRBJ1-5; 7 nucleotides match TRBD1. The receptor was derived from a human donor in good health (CMV status not recorded). Some clones in this sample may be carry-over from other donors' samples. The source was cultured CD8+ T cells from PBMCs, collected from culture after CMV antigen stimulation. The chain's CDR3 is CATGGRGSNQPQHF. CDR3 DNA sequence: TGTGCCACCGGAGGCAGGGGGAGCAATCAGCCCCAGCATTTT.